The sequence of this T cell receptor beta chain was determined in a study of blood T cell repertoires in COVID-19. Turning to the study itself: Samples taken during acute and convalescent COVID-19 were collected in the United States, Italy and Spain. T cells, B-cell-depleted T cells, or PBMCs provided the cDNA or gDNA that served as material.

V shed 3 bases and J 0 bases; nucleotides not matched to a gene: 5. This CDR3 region has 17 residues. Germline V gives CDR1 SGHDT, CDR2 YYEEEE. Data came from immunoSEQ multiplex PCR; TCRdb stores just in-frame clones and leaves some out. The sample carries just over 300,000 clones, 85% to 90% recorded once. Source material: PBMCs or T cells enriched from blood (not recorded which). This chain joins TRBV5-6 and TRBJ1-6; 8 bases agree with TRBD1. This receptor was identified in a man aged 30-40 years who had recovered from COVID-19. The CDR3: CASSWGQASSYNSPLHF. CDR3 in DNA: TGTGCCAGCAGCTGGGGACAGGCGAGCTCCTATAATTCACCCCTCCACTTT.